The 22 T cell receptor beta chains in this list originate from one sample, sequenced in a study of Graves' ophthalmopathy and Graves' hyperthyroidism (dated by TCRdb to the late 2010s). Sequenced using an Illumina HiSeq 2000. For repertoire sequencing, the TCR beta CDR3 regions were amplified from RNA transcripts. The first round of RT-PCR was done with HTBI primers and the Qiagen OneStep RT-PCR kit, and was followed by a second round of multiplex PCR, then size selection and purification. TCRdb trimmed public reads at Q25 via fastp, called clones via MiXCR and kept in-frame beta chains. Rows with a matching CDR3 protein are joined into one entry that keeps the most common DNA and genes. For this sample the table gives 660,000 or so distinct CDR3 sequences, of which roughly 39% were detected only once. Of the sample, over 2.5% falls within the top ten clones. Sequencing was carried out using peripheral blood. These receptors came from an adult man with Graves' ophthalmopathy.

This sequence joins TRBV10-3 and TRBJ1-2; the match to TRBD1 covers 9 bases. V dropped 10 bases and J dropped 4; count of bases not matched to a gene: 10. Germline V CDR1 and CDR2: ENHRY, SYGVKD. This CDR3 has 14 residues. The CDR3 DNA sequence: TGTGCCAGCATCGAAGGACAGGGGATCTATGGCTACACCTTC. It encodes CASIEGQGIYGYTF.

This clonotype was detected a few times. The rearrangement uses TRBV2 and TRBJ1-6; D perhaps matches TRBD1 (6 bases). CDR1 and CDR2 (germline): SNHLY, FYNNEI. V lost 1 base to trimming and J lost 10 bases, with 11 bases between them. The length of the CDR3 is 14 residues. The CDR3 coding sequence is TGTGCCAGCAGTGAAGGGGGGGGCCGATCACCCCTCCACTTT. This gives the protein CASSEGGGRSPLHF.

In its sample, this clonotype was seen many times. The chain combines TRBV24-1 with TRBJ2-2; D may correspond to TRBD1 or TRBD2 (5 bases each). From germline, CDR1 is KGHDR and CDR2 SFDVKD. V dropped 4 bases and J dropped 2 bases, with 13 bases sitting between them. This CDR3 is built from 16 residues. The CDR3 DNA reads TGTGCCACCAGTGACAAGGGACGGACAAACACCGGGGAGCTGTTTTTT. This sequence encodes CATSDKGRTNTGELFF.

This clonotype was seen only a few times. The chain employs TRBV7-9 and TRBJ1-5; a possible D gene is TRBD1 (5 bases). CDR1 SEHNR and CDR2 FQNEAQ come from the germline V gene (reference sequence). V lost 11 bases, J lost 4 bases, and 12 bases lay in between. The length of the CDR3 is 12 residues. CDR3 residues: CAWSKGNQPQHF. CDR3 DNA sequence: TGTGCCTGGAGTAAGGGGAATCAGCCCCAGCATTTT.

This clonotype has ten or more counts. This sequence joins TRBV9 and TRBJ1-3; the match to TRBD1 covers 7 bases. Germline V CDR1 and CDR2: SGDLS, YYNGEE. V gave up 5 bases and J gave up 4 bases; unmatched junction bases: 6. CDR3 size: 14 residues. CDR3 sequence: CASRGTVGGNTIYF. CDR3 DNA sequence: TGTGCCAGCAGGGGGACAGTAGGAGGAAACACCATATATTTT.

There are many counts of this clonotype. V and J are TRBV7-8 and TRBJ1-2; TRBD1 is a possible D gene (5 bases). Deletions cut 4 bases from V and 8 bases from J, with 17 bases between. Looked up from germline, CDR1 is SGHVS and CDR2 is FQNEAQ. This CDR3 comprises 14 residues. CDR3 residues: CASSSPPGGRGYTF. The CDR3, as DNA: TGTGCCAGCAGCTCCCCCCCCGGGGGTAGAGGCTACACCTTC. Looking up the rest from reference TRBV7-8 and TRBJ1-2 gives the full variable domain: GAGVSQSPRYKVAKRGQDVALRCDPISGHVSLFWYQQALGQGPEFLTYFQNEAQLDKSGLPSDRFFAERPEGSVSTLKIQRTQQEDSAVYLCASSSPPGGRGYTFGSGTRLTVV.

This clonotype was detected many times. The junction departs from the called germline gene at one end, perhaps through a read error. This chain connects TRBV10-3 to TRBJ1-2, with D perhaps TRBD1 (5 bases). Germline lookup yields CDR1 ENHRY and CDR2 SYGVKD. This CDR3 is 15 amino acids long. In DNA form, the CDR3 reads TGTGCCAGCAGTGAACGGACACTGCACGGCTATGGCTACACCTTC. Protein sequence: CASSERTLHGYGYTF.

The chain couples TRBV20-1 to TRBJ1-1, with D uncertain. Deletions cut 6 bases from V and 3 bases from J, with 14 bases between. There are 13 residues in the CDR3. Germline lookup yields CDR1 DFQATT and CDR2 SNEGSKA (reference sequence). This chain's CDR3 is CSAGRGEDTEAFF. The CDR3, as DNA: TGCAGTGCGGGGAGAGGTGAGGACACTGAAGCTTTCTTT.

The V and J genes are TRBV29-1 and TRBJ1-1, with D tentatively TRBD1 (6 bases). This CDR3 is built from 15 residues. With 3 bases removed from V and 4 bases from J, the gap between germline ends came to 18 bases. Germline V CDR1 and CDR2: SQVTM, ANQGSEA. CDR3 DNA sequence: TGCAGCGTTGATGGGACACTTTCTGGGAGCACTGAAGCTTTCTTT. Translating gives CSVDGTLSGSTEAFF.

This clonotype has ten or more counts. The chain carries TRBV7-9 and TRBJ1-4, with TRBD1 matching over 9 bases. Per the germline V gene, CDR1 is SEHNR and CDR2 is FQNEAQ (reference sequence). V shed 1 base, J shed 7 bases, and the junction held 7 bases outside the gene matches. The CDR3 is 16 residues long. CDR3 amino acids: CASSLDPGQGSEKLFF. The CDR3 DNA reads TGTGCCAGCAGCTTAGACCCGGGACAGGGAAGTGAAAAACTGTTTTTT.

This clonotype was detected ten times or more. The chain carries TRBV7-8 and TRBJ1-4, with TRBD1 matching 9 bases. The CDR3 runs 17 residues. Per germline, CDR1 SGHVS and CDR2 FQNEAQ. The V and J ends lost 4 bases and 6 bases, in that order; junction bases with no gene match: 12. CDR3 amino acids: CASSYTPPGQGDEKLFF. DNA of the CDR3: TGTGCCAGCAGCTATACCCCGCCGGGACAGGGAGATGAAAAACTGTTTTTT.

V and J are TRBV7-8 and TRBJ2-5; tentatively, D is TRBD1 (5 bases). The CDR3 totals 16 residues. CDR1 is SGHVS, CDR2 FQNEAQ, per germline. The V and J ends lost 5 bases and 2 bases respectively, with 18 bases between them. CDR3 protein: CASSLLAGSGQETQYF. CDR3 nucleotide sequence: TGTGCCAGCAGCCTCTTGGCAGGGTCAGGGCAAGAGACCCAGTACTTC.

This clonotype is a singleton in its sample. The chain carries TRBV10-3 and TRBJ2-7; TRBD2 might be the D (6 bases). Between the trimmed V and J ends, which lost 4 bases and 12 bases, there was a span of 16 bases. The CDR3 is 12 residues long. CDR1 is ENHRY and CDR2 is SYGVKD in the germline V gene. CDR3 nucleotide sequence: TGTGCCATCAGTGTTGGGGGGAGTACATGGTACTTC. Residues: CAISVGGSTWYF.

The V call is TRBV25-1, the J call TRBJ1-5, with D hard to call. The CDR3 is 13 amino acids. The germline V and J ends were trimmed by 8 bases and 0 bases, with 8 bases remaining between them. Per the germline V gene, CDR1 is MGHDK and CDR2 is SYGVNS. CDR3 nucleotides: TGTGCCAGCGCGACGGATAGCAATCAGCCCCAGCATTTT. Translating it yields CASATDSNQPQHF.

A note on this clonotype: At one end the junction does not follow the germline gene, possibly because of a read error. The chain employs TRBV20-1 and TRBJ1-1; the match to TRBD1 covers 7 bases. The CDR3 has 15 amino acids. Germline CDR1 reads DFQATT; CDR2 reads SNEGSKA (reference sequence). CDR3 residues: CSARDEGAKNTEALF. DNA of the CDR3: TGCAGTGCTAGAGATGAGGGGGCAAAGAACACTGAAGCTCTCTTT.

The CDR3: CASGRGIKYEQYF. The CDR3 DNA reads as TGTGCCAGTGGTAGGGGCATAAAATACGAGCAGTACTTC. J is TRBJ2-7 and V is TRBV19; D might be TRBD1 (5 bases). CDR1 is LNHDA, CDR2 SQIVND, per germline (reference sequence). V shed 8 bases and J shed 4 bases, with 15 bases lying between them. The CDR3 contains 13 residues. The variable domain in full, with the rest retrieved from reference TRBV19 and TRBJ2-7, is DGGITQSPKYLFRKEGQNVTLSCEQNLNHDAMYWYRQDPGQGLRLIYYSQIVNDFQKGDIAEGYSVSREKKESFPLTVTSAQKNPTAFYLCASGRGIKYEQYFGPGTRLTVT.

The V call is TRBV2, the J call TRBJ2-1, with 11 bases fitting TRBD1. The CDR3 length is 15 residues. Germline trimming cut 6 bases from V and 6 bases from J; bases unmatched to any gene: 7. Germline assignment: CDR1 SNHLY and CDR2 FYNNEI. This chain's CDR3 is CASRGTGQGGNEQFF. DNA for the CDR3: TGTGCCAGCAGGGGCACGGGACAGGGGGGCAATGAGCAGTTCTTC.

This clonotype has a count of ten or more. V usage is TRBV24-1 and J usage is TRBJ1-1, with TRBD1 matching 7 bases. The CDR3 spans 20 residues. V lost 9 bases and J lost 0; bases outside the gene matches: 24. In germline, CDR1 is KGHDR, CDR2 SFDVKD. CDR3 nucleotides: TGTGCCACCTCCCACACCCGCCGGGACAGCCACCTCCCCGTGAACACTGAAGCTTTCTTT. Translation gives CATSHTRRDSHLPVNTEAFF.

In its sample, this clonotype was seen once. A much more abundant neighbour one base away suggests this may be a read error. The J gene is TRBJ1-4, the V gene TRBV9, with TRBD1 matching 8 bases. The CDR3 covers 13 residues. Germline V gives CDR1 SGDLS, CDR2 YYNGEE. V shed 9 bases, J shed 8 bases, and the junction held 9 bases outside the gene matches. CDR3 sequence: CANSGWTGEKLFF. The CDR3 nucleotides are TGTGCCAACAGTGGGTGGACAGGGGAAAAACTGTTTTTT.

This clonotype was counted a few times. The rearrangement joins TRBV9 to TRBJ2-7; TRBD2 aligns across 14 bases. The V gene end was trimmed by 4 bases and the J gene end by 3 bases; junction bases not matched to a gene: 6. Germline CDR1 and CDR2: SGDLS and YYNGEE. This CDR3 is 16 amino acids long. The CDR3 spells CASSTGTSGSNYEQYF. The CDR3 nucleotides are TGTGCCAGCAGCACCGGGACTAGCGGGAGTAACTACGAGCAGTACTTC.

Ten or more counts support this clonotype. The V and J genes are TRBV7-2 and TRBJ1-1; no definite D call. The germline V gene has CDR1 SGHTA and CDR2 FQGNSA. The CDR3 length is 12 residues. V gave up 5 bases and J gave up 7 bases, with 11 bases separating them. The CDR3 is CASSPSFNEAFF. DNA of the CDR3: TGTGCCAGCAGCCCTTCCTTTAATGAAGCTTTCTTT.

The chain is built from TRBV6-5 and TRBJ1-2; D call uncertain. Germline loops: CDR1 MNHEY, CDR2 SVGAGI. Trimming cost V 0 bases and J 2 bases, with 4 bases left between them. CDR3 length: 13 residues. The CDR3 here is CASSYSRNYGYTF. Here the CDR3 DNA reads TGTGCCAGCAGTTACTCGAGAAACTATGGCTACACCTTC.